This is a list of T cell receptor beta chains from one sample in a study of chemoradiotherapy in HPV16-positive cancers. Sequencing was performed with immunoSEQ multiplex PCR; in TCRdb, only in-frame clones are kept and a portion is missing. This repertoire shows just under 4,000 clones, approximately 82% found once; its top ten account for roughly 15%. The specimen was collected from a patient who underwent chemoradiotherapy. All receptors come from a human donor with HPV-associated anogenital cancer. Both conserved end residues are part of each CDR3. D genes are given only for firm matches. Clone size is shown for a subset of rows, as once, few, many or a class of expanded clone.

NA,TRBV19,NA,TRBJ1-1,TGTGCCAGTAGCTTGGTAAGGAACACTGAAGCTTTCTTT,CASSLVRNTEAFF
NA,TRBV7-9,NA,TRBJ2-3,TGTGCCAGCAGCCGCTATGACAGAGGGGAATATACGCAGTATTTT,CASSRYDRGEYTQYF
NA,TRBV5-4,TRBD1,TRBJ2-5,TGTGCCAGCAGCCCGGGACAGCTTCAAGAGACCCAGTACTTC,CASSPGQLQETQYF
NA,TRBV28,NA,TRBJ1-2,TGTGCCAGCAGTTCAGGGTACGGGGGCTACACCTTC,CASSSGYGGYTF
once,TRBV18,NA,TRBJ2-6,TGTGCCAGCTCACCCTCGGGCAGGGAGGGGGCCAACGTCCTGACTTTC,CASSPSGREGANVLTF
NA,TRBV5-6,TRBD1,TRBJ1-2,TGTGCCAGCAGCCGGGGGACAGGCTCGACCTTTTTTAACTATGGCTACACCTTC,CASSRGTGSTFFNYGYTF
NA,TRBV27,NA,TRBJ1-5,TGTGCCAGCAGTTTTAAGGGGTATCAGCCCCAGCATTTT,CASSFKGYQPQHF
NA,TRBV18,NA,TRBJ1-3,TGTGCCAGCTCACCCACCTGGGTCTCTGGAAACACCATATATTTT,CASSPTWVSGNTIYF
NA,TRBV5-4,NA,TRBJ1-2,TGTGCCAGCAGCTTGCCATCCTATGGCTACACCTTC,CASSLPSYGYTF
NA,TRBV7-9,TRBD2,TRBJ2-1,TGTGCCAGCAGCTCCACTATTAGCGGGGGGCCGTACAATGAGCAGTTCTTC,CASSSTISGGPYNEQFF
NA,TRBV28,TRBD1,TRBJ1-5,TGTGCCAGCAGCCCCAGGACAGGGGGTAATCAGCCCCAGCATTTT,CASSPRTGGNQPQHF
NA,TRBV29-1,NA,TRBJ1-1,TGCAGCTCAAGAGGGGGACTCAGGACCACTGAAGCTTTCTTT,CSSRGGLRTTEAFF
NA,TRBV7-8,NA,TRBJ1-5,TGTGCCAGCAGCTTAGACAGAAGCCAGCCCCAGCATTTT,CASSLDRSQPQHF
NA,TRBV6-5,TRBD2,TRBJ2-5,TGTGCCAGCAGGCGGGGGGGCTCTGAGACCCAGTACTTC,CASRRGGSETQYF
NA,TRBV4-1,NA,TRBJ1-6,TGCGCCAGCAGCCGGGTAGATAATTCACCCCTCCACTTT,CASSRVDNSPLHF
once,TRBV28,NA,TRBJ1-5,TGTGCCAGCAGTCACGGGGGGGTGGAAGACAATCAGCCCCAGCATTTT,CASSHGGVEDNQPQHF
NA,TRBV5-6,NA,TRBJ2-7,TGTGCCAGCAGCTTGGGCACAGGGCCGGGGGAGCAGTACTTC,CASSLGTGPGEQYF
NA,TRBV7-9,TRBD1,TRBJ1-2,TGTGCCAGCATCGCCGGGACAGACCCTTACTATGGCTACACCTTC,CASIAGTDPYYGYTF
NA,TRBV18,NA,TRBJ2-7,TGTGCCAGCTCACCAGGGATCGAGCAGTACTTC,CASSPGIEQYF
NA,TRBV27,NA,TRBJ2-7,TGTGCCAGCAGTTCCAGCTCCTACGAGCAGTACTTC,CASSSSSYEQYF
NA,TRBV7-2,TRBD1,TRBJ2-1,TGTGCCAGCAGCTTTAGGGCTGGACAGGGGCAGGGGAATGAGCAGTTCTTC,CASSFRAGQGQGNEQFF
few,TRBV19,NA,TRBJ2-7,TGTGCCAGTTCGTCTAACGCCTACGAGCAGTACTTC,CASSSNAYEQYF
NA,TRBV5-1,TRBD1,TRBJ2-7,TGCGCCAGCAGCTCTATGGGACAGGGGCACGAGCAGTACTTC,CASSSMGQGHEQYF
NA,TRBV2,NA,TRBJ2-2,TGTGCCAGCAGTTCGCAGGGATGGGCGAACACCGGGGAGCTGTTTTTT,CASSSQGWANTGELFF
once,TRBV19,NA,TRBJ1-1,TGTGCCAGTAGTAGGACACCGAACACTGAAGCTTTCTTT,CASSRTPNTEAFF
NA,TRBV9,TRBD2,TRBJ2-3,TGTGCCAGCAGCCCTACAAGCGGGGGGGCGGGGGATACGCAGTATTTT,CASSPTSGGAGDTQYF
NA,TRBV2,NA,TRBJ1-1,TGTGCCAGCAGTGTACTTACAGGGCTGAACACTGAAGCTTTCTTT,CASSVLTGLNTEAFF
NA,TRBV6-6,NA,TRBJ1-6,TGTGCCAGCAGTTATACAGGGAGCTCCTATAATTCACCCCTCCACTTT,CASSYTGSSYNSPLHF
NA,TRBV28,NA,TRBJ1-2,TGTGCCAGCAGTTTAGATATCGGCAATGGACTCCATGGCTACACCTTC,CASSLDIGNGLHGYTF
NA,TRBV7-2,TRBD1,TRBJ1-4,TGTGCCAGCAGCGGGGGACAGAATGAAAAACTGTTTTTT,CASSGGQNEKLFF
NA,TRBV7-2,NA,TRBJ1-2,TGTGCCAGCAGCTTAGGGCAGGGAATCTATGGCTACACCTTC,CASSLGQGIYGYTF
NA,TRBV20-1,NA,TRBJ1-2,TGCAGTGCTAGGCCCGACTATGGCTACACCTTC,CSARPDYGYTF
once,TRBV29-1,NA,TRBJ1-1,TGCAGCGTTGAAGATTTTAGCCGGCGGGCAGCGACAAACACTGAAGCTTTCTTT,CSVEDFSRRAATNTEAFF
few,TRBV4-2,NA,TRBJ2-7,TGTGCCAGCAGCCAAGACTCCGACCAGGTCTTCTACGAGCAGTACTTC,CASSQDSDQVFYEQYF
NA,TRBV27,NA,TRBJ1-2,TGTGCCAGCAGTTTGGGCAGCAACTATGGCTACACCTTC,CASSLGSNYGYTF
NA,TRBV5-1,TRBD2,TRBJ2-7,TGCGCCAGCAGCCGTCGGGGGCAGGGAAGTAGCGGGGGAACCTACGAGCAGTACTTC,CASSRRGQGSSGGTYEQYF
NA,TRBV30,TRBD1,TRBJ1-4,TGTGCCTGGAGTTCACGCGGGACAGGGGGTCGAAAACTGTTTTTT,CAWSSRGTGGRKLFF
NA,TRBV9,NA,TRBJ1-2,TGTGCCAGTTTCGGGCCTTATGGCTACACCTTC,CASFGPYGYTF
NA,TRBV30,NA,TRBJ1-6,TGTGCCTGGAGTGTAGGTCCCCGACAAGGGGCGGTGAAGGGTTCACCCCTCCACTTT,CAWSVGPRQGAVKGSPLHF
NA,TRBV5-8,NA,TRBJ1-5,TGTGCCAGCAGCTTAACGGCAGGGAGCAATCAGCCCCAGCATTTT,CASSLTAGSNQPQHF
NA,TRBV19,TRBD1,TRBJ1-2,TGTGCCAGTAGTATTACCCGACAGGGGGTGGTTATCTACACCTTC,CASSITRQGVVIYTF
NA,TRBV30,NA,TRBJ1-1,TGTGCCTGGAGGGGGGACTCGGGTGAAGCTTTCTTT,CAWRGDSGEAFF
NA,TRBV7-2,TRBD2,TRBJ2-7,TGTGCCAGCAGATTTCGGGGGGAACTATACGAGCAGTACTTC,CASRFRGELYEQYF
NA,TRBV6-6,TRBD1,TRBJ1-2,TGTGCCAGCAGGCAGGGGGGGGCCTATGGCTACACCTTC,CASRQGGAYGYTF
NA,TRBV2,NA,TRBJ2-7,TGTGCCAGCAGTGTTCAGGGGCCCTATATTGGAAGCCCCTTATACTTC,CASSVQGPYIGSPLYF
once,TRBV6-5,NA,TRBJ2-7,TGTGCCAGCACCGAGGGGTCGGGGAAGACCTACGAGCAGTACTTC,CASTEGSGKTYEQYF
NA,TRBV7-2,TRBD2,TRBJ2-7,TGTGCCAGCAGCTATCAAGCGGGGGACTGGGAGCAGTACTTC,CASSYQAGDWEQYF